This T cell receptor beta chain was sequenced in a study of blood T cell repertoires in COVID-19. Overall study context: Whether acute or convalescent, the COVID-19 samples came from the United States, Italy and Spain. Sources were T cells, B-cell-depleted T cells, or PBMCs; the material itself was cDNA or gDNA.

In the authors' workflow: Amplification of reference gene primers provided the estimated nucleated cell counts. The method was immunoSEQ multiplex PCR; TCRdb's version includes in-frame clones alone and lacks a portion of them. V, J and clone size are those of that table, while D and trimming were read from the DNA. The sample lists 110,000 or so clones; over 75% were seen once. This TCR was recovered from a man aged 45-65 years with acute or convalescent COVID-19. Sequences were obtained from peripheral blood.

CDR3 loop: CASSDQGEKLFF. In nucleotides, the CDR3 is TGTGCCAGCAGTGACCAGGGAGAAAAACTGTTTTTT. The J gene is TRBJ1-4, the V gene TRBV6-1, with D perhaps matching TRBD1 (5 bases). This CDR3 region has 12 residues. V shed 3 bases and J shed 8 bases, with 7 bases lying between them. Germline lookup yields CDR1 MNHNS and CDR2 SASEGT.